A selection of T cell receptor beta chains follows, all from one sample in a study of cytomegalovirus exposure and HLA in healthy donors. Libraries were prepared by immunoSEQ multiplex PCR; TCRdb keeps only in-frame clonotypes and omits some of them. The sample includes about 170,000 clones, approximately 75% of them seen just once. Sequencing was done on a sample of PBMCs. These receptors originate from a girl between 10 and 17 years old in good health and CMV-seronegative. The CDR3 runs from the conserved cysteine through the conserved F or W. The D gene is left open where the match is weak. A row's size may be missing; if present it is once, few, many or a size class.

v_gene	d_gene	abundance	j_gene	CDR3aa	CDR3nt
TRBV19	TRBD1	-	TRBJ2-7	CASSGSGGTYEQYF	TGTGCCAGTAGTGGGTCAGGGGGTACCTACGAGCAGTACTTC
TRBV9	-	once	TRBJ2-2	CASTPRGLNTGELFF	TGTGCCAGCACCCCAAGGGGCCTTAACACCGGGGAGCTGTTTTTT
TRBV20-1	-	-	TRBJ2-5	CSALQETQYF	TGCAGTGCTCTACAAGAGACCCAGTACTTC
TRBV5-5	TRBD1	-	TRBJ2-7	CASSLSPQGANEQYF	TGTGCCAGCAGCTTGTCCCCACAGGGGGCAAACGAGCAGTACTTC
TRBV7-8	TRBD1	-	TRBJ2-7	CASSPHRGQYEQYF	TGTGCCAGCAGCCCTCACAGGGGGCAATACGAGCAGTACTTC
TRBV15	TRBD1	-	TRBJ1-3	CATSRGQGASGNTIYF	TGTGCCACCAGCAGAGGACAGGGGGCAAGTGGAAACACCATATATTTT
TRBV28	-	few	TRBJ1-2	CASSSHRQSDYTF	TGTGCCAGCAGTTCCCACCGACAGTCCGACTACACCTTC
TRBV11-2	-	few	TRBJ1-3	CASSTSQGKSSGNTIYF	TGTGCCAGCAGCACTTCTCAGGGAAAAAGCTCTGGAAACACCATATATTTT
TRBV5-1	-	-	TRBJ2-2	CASSNRQAWNTGELFF	TGCGCCAGCAGCAACCGCCAGGCATGGAACACCGGGGAGCTGTTTTTT
TRBV6-6	-	few	TRBJ2-5	CASSPGAETQYF	TGTGCCAGCAGCCCGGGTGCAGAGACCCAGTACTTC
TRBV5-4	-	-	TRBJ1-6	CASSAAGDWSPLHF	TGTGCCAGCAGCGCTGCAGGGGATTGGTCACCCCTCCACTTT
TRBV6-1	-	-	TRBJ1-3	CASRGVSGNTIYF	TGTGCCAGCCGGGGGGTCTCTGGAAACACCATATATTTT
TRBV5-6	-	-	TRBJ2-7	CASSLVRGIPYEQYF	TGTGCCAGCAGCTTGGTAAGGGGGATTCCCTACGAGCAGTACTTC
TRBV2	-	-	TRBJ2-5	CASSYLGGSGTQYF	TGTGCCAGCAGTTACCTAGGAGGCTCCGGGACCCAGTACTTC
TRBV6-5	-	-	TRBJ1-1	CASCGGDTEAFF	TGTGCCAGCTGTGGGGGCGACACTGAAGCTTTCTTT
TRBV2	TRBD1	-	TRBJ1-2	CASSETGQGAQGYTF	TGTGCCAGCAGTGAGACGGGACAGGGGGCGCAAGGCTACACCTTC
TRBV6-1	TRBD2	-	TRBJ2-1	CASIAGEYNEQFF	TGTGCCAGCATTGCGGGGGAATACAATGAGCAGTTCTTC
TRBV11-3	TRBD1	-	TRBJ1-1	CASSGQGTTEAFF	TGTGCCAGCAGCGGACAGGGGACCACTGAAGCTTTCTTT
TRBV5-1	-	-	TRBJ1-1	CASKEGTNTEAFF	TGCGCCAGCAAGGAGGGAACGAACACTGAAGCTTTCTTT
TRBV6-5	TRBD1	medium-sized	TRBJ1-1	CASSYLTGDTNTEAFF	TGTGCCAGCAGTTACTTGACAGGGGACACCAACACTGAAGCTTTCTTT
TRBV19	-	-	TRBJ1-5	CASSGHDRRWSQHF	TGTGCCAGTAGTGGCCACGACAGGCGCTGGTCCCAGCATTTT
TRBV29-1	TRBD1	-	TRBJ2-7	CSVVTGGFSYEQYF	TGCAGCGTTGTCACAGGGGGGTTCTCCTACGAGCAGTACTTC
TRBV5-1	-	-	TRBJ1-1	CASSFPRGNTEAFF	TGCGCCAGCAGCTTCCCCAGGGGGAACACTGAAGCTTTCTTT
TRBV19	-	-	TRBJ1-5	CASSITGDQPQHF	TGTGCCAGTAGTATTACAGGAGATCAGCCCCAGCATTTT
TRBV9	-	-	TRBJ2-7	CASSVGLRGPPFEQYF	TGTGCCAGCAGCGTAGGTCTGCGGGGGCCCCCCTTCGAGCAGTACTTC
TRBV5-4	-	few	TRBJ2-2	CASSRGGPTGELFF	TGTGCCAGCAGCCGTGGAGGTCCCACCGGGGAGCTGTTTTTT
TRBV25-1	-	-	TRBJ2-7	CASRPDSDTYEQYF	TGTGCCAGCAGGCCGGACAGCGACACCTACGAGCAGTACTTC